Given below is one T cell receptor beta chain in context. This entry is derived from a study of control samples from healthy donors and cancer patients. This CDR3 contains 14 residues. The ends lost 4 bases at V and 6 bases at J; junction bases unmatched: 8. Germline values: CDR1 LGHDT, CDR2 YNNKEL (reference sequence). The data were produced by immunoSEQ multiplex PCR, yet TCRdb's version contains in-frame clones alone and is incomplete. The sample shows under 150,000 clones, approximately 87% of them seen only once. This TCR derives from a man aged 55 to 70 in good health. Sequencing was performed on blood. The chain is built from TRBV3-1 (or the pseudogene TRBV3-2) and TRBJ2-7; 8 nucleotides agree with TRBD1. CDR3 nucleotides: TGTGCCAGCAGCCCAGGGGGCGCAGGGGCCGAGCAGTACTTC. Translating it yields CASSPGGAGAEQYF.